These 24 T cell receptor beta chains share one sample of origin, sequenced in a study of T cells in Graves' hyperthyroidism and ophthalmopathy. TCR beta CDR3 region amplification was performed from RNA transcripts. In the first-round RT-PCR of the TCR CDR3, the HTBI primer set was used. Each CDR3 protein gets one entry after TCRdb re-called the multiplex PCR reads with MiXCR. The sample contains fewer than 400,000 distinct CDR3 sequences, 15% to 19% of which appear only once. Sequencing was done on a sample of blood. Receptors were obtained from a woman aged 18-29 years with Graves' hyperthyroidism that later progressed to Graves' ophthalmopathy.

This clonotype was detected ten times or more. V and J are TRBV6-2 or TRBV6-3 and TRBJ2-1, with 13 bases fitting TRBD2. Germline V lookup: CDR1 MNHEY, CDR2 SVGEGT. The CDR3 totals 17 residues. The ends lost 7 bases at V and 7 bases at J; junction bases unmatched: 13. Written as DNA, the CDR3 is TGTGCCAGCAACCCCCAGATACTAGCGGGAGGGAAGAATGAGCAGTTCTTC. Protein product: CASNPQILAGGKNEQFF.

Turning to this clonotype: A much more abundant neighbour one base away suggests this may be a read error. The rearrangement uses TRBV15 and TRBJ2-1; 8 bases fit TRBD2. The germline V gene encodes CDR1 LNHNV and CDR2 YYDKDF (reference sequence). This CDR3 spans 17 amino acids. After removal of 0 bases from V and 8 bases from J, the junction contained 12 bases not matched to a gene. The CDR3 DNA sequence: TGTGCCACCAGCAGAGATCGAGGACCAGCGGGAGTCTATGAGCAGTTCTTC. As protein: CATSRDRGPAGVYEQFF. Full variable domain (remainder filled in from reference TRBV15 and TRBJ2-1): DAMVIQNPRYQVTQFGKPVTLSCSQTLNHNVMYWYQQKSSQAPKLLFHYYDKDFNNEADTPDNFQSRRPNTSFCFLDIRSPGLGDTAMYLCATSRDRGPAGVYEQFFGPGTRLTVL.

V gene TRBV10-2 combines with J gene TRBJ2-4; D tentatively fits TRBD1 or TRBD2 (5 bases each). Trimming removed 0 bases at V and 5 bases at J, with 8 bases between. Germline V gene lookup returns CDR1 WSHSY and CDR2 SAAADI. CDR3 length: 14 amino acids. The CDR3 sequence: CASSESTGQNIQYF. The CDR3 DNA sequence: TGCGCCAGCAGTGAGTCGACGGGACAAAACATTCAGTACTTC.

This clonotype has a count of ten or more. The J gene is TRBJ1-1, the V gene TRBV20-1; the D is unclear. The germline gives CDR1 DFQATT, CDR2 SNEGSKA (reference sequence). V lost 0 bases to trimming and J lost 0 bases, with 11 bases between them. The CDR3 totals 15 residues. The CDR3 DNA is TGCAGTGCTAGAGATGGAGGCAGCGTGAACACTGAAGCTTTCTTT. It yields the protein CSARDGGSVNTEAFF.

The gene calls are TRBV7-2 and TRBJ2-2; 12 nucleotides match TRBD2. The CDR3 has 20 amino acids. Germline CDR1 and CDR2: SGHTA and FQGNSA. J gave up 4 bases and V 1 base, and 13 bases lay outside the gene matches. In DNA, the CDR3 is TGTGCCAGCAGCTTAGTGTTGCTAGCGGGAGGGACTTTGGGCACCGGGGAGCTGTTTTTT. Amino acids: CASSLVLLAGGTLGTGELFF.

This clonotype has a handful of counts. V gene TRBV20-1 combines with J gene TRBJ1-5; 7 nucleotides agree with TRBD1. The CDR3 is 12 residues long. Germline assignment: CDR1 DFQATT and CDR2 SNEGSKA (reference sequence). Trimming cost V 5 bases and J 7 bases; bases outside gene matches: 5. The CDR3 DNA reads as TGCAGTGCTCCCGACAGGGAGCAGCCCCAGCATTTT. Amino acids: CSAPDREQPQHF.

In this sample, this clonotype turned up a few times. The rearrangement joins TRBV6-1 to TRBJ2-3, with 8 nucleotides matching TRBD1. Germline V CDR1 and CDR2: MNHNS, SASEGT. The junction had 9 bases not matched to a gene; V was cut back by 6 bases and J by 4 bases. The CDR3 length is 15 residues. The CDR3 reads CASSWTGFNADTQYF. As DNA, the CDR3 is TGTGCCAGCAGCTGGACAGGGTTTAATGCAGATACGCAGTATTTT.

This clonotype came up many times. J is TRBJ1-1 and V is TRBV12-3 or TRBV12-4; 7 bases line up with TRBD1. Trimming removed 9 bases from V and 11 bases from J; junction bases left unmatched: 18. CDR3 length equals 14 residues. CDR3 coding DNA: TGTGCCAGTAATCCCTTGGGACAGACGGGGTACGCTTTCTTT. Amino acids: CASNPLGQTGYAFF.

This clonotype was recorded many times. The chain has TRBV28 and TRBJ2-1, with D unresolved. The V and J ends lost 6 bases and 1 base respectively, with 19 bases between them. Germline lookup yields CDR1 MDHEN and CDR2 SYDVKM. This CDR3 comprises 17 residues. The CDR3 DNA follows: TGTGCCAGCAGCCCCGGCCAGGAACCAAAATCCTACAATGAGCAGTTCTTC. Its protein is CASSPGQEPKSYNEQFF.

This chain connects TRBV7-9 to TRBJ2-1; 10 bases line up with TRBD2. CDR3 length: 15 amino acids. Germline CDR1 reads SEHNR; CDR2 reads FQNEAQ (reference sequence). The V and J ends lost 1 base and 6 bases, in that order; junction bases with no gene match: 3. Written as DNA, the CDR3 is TGTGCCAGCAGCTTAGAAAGCGGGAGGGGCAATGAGCAGTTCTTC. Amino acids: CASSLESGRGNEQFF. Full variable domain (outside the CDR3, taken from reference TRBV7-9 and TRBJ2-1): DTGVSQNPRHKITKRGQNVTFRCDPISEHNRLYWYRQTLGQGPEFLTYFQNEAQLEKSRLLSDRFSAERPKGSFSTLEIQRTEQGDSAMYLCASSLESGRGNEQFFGPGTRLTVL.

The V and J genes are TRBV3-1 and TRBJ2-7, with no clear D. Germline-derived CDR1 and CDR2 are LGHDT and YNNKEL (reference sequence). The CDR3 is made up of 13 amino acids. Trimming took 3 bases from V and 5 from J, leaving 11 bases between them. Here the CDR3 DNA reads TGTGCCAGCAGCCACACCGAGTCCCACGAGCAGTACTTC. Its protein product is CASSHTESHEQYF.

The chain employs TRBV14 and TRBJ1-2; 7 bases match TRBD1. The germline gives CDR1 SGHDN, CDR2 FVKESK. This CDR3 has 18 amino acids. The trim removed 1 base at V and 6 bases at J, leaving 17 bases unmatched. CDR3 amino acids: CASSQGRRGLNPDDGYTF. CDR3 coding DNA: TGTGCCAGCAGCCAAGGTCGAAGGGGGCTTAACCCTGACGATGGCTACACCTTC.

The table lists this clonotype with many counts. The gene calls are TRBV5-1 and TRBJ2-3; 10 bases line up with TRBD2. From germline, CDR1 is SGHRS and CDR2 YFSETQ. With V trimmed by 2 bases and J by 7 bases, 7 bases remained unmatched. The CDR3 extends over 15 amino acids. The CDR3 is CASSLEREGHHTQYF. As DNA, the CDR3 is TGCGCCAGCAGCTTAGAGCGGGAGGGCCATCATACGCAGTATTTT.

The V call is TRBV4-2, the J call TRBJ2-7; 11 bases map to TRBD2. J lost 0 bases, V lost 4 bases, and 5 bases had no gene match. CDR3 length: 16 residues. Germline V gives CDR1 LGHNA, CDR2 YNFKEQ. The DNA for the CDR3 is TGTGCCAGCAGCCCCCGGACTAGCGGGCCCTCCTACGAGCAGTACTTC. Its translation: CASSPRTSGPSYEQYF.

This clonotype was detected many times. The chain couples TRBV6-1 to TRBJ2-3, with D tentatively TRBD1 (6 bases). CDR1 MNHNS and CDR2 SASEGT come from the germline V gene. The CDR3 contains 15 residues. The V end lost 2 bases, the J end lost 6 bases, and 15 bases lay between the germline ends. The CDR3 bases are TGTGCCAGCAGTGAACTGGACAGATTAGGGGATACGCAGTATTTT. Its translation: CASSELDRLGDTQYF.

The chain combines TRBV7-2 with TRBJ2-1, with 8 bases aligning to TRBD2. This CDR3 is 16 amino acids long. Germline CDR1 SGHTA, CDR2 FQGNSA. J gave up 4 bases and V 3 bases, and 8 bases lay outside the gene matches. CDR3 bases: TGTGCCAGCAGCTTCCGTCGGAGCGGGGGTTACAATGAGCAGTTCTTC. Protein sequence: CASSFRRSGGYNEQFF.

CDR3 nucleotides: TGTGCCATCAGTGAGCTCTTTTCAGCCCGTTGGGGGGGCGATGAAAAACTGTTTTTT. This sequence encodes CAISELFSARWGGDEKLFF. This rearrangement joins TRBV10-3 to TRBJ1-4; the D gene is possibly TRBD1 (6 bases). The V end was cut by 2 bases, the J end by 6 bases, with 25 bases between. This CDR3 comprises 19 residues. Germline V gene data show CDR1 as ENHRY and CDR2 as SYGVKD.

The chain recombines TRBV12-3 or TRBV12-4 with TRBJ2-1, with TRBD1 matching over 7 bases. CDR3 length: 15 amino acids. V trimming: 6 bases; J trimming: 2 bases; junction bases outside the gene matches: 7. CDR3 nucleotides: TGTGCCAGCAGCCATCCCGGGACAGCCTACAATGAGCAGTTCTTC. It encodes CASSHPGTAYNEQFF.

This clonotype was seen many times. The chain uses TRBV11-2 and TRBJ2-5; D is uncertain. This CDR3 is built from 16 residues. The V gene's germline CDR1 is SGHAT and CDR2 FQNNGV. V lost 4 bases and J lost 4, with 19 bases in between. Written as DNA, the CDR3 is TGTGCCAGCAGCTCACCCATCGTGGGGTACGGAGAGACCCAGTACTTC. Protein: CASSSPIVGYGETQYF. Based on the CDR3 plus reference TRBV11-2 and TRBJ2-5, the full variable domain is EAGVAQSPRYKIIEKRQSVAFWCNPISGHATLYWYQQILGQGPKLLIQFQNNGVVDDSQLPKDRFSAERLKGVDSTLKIQPAKLEDSAVYLCASSSPIVGYGETQYFGPGTRLLVL.

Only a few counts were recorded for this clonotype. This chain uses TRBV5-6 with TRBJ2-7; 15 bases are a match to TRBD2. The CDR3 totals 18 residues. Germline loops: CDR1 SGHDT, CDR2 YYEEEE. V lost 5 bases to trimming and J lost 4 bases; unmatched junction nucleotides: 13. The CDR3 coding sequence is TGTGCCAGCAGTCAAGCTTGGACTAGCGGGAGGGCGGAATACGAGCAGTACTTC. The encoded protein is CASSQAWTSGRAEYEQYF.

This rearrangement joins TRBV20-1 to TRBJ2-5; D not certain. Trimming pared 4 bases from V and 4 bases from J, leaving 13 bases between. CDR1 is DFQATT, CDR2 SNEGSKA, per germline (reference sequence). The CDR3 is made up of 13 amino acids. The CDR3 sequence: CSATIAFRETQYF. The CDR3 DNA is TGCAGTGCTACGATCGCATTTCGAGAGACCCAGTACTTC.

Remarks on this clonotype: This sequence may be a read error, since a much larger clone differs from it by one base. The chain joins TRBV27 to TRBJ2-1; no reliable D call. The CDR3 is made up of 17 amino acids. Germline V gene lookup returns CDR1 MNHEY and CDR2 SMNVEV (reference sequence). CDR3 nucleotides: TGTGCCAGCAGTTTATCCGCCCAAGTAGCAATGTACAATGAGCAGTCCTTC. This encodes CASSLSAQVAMYNEQSF.

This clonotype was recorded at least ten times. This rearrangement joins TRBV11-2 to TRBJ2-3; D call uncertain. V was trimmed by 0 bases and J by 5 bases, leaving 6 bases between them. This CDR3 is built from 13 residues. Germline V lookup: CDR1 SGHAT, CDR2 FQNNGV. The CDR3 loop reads CASSLDSRDTQYF. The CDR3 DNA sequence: TGTGCCAGCAGCTTAGATTCTCGAGATACGCAGTATTTT.

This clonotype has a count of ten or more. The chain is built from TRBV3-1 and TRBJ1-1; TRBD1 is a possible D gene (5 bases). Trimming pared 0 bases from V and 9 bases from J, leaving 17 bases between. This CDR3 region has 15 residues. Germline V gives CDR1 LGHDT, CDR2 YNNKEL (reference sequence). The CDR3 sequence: CASSQEGARGTKAFF. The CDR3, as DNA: TGTGCCAGCAGCCAAGAAGGGGCGCGGGGGACGAAAGCTTTCTTT.